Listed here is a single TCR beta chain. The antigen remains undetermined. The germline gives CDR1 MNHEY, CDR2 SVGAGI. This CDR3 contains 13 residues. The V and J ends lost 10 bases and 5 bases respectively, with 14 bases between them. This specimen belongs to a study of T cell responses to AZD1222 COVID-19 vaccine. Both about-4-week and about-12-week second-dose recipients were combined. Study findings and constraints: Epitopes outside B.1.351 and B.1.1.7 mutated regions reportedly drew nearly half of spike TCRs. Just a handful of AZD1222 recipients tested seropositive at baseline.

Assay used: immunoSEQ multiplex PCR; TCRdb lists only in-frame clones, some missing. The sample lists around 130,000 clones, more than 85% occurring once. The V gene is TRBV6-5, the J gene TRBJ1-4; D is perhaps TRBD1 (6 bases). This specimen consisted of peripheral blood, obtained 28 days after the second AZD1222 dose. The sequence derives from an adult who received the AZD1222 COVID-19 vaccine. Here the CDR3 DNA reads TGTGCCACAAGGCAGGGGACGAATGAAAAACTGTTTTTT. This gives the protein CATRQGTNEKLFF.